The clone carrying this T cell receptor (beta chain) was observed a handful of times. What it recognizes is unknown. Authors of the study amplified TCR beta CDR3 regions from RNA transcripts. The HTBI primer set was used in a first-round RT-PCR of the TCR CDR3. TCRdb reprocessed the multiplex PCR reads via MiXCR and lists one record per CDR3 protein. The sample has some 600,000 distinct CDR3 sequences, approximately 13% seen once. Patients showing uncontrolled infection, other autoimmune disease, pregnancy or lactation were ineligible. Clinicians diagnosed patients from clinical symptoms, serum thyroxine and TRAb, thyroid ultrasound and orbital computed tomography. The record originates from a study of T cells in Graves' hyperthyroidism and ophthalmopathy. General study points: It was a median approximately six months before onset that the model predicted ophthalmopathy.

V dropped 2 bases and J dropped 6 bases, with 14 bases sitting between them. The CDR3 runs to 15 residues. Germline loops: CDR1 MGHRA, CDR2 YSYEKL. The sequence was collected from a woman aged 25 to 39 with Graves' hyperthyroidism that later progressed to Graves' ophthalmopathy. Sequences were obtained from blood. The chain carries TRBV4-1 and TRBJ2-1; D unresolved. The CDR3 loop is CASSQTKVPSNEQFF. The CDR3 nucleotides are TGCGCCAGCAGCCAAACAAAGGTCCCGAGCAATGAGCAGTTCTTC.